One sample yielded the 28 T cell receptor beta chains listed below, sequenced in a study of blood T cell repertoires in COVID-19. Profiled with immunoSEQ multiplex PCR; TCRdb holds only in-frame clones, not every one. The sample yields approximately 68,000 clones, about nine tenths seen once. Source material: peripheral blood. These receptors came from a man in his sixties or seventies with active or convalescent COVID-19.

V is TRBV28 and J is TRBJ1-2; no clear D. The CDR3 runs 15 residues. Germline V gene data show CDR1 as MDHEN and CDR2 as SYDVKM. V was cut by 1 base and J by 2 bases, with 11 bases left in between. CDR3 DNA sequence: TGTGCCAGCAGTTTATCTCTTTCCCTGAACTATGGCTACACCTTC. Protein sequence: CASSLSLSLNYGYTF.

The V call is TRBV20-1, the J call TRBJ1-3; 7 bases are a match to TRBD1. The CDR3 length is 18 residues. CDR1 is DFQATT and CDR2 is SNEGSKA in the germline V gene (reference sequence). J gave up 4 bases and V 3 bases, and 18 bases lay outside the gene matches. CDR3 bases: TGCAGTGCTAGTAGACCTATTTTCTCGGGGACAGCAGGAAACACCATATATTTT. Protein sequence: CSASRPIFSGTAGNTIYF.

Comment on this clone: One end of the junction varies from germline; a read error may be responsible. The rearrangement joins TRBV6-2 or TRBV6-3 to TRBJ2-7; D call uncertain. The CDR3 length is 15 residues. Germline CDR1 and CDR2: MNHEY and SVGEGT. DNA for the CDR3: TGTGCCAGCAGTTACTTTAGATCTCTCTCCCACGAGCAGTACTTC. This codes for CASSYFRSLSHEQYF.

This chain uses TRBV30 with TRBJ2-5; D is undetermined. CDR1 and CDR2 from the germline V gene are GTSNPN and SVGIG (reference sequence). The ends were cut back, 1 base at V and 4 bases at J, with 7 bases in the middle. The CDR3 runs to 12 residues. CDR3 in amino acids: CAWSETRETQYF. The CDR3 nucleotides read TGTGCCTGGAGTGAAACCAGAGAGACCCAGTACTTC.

The chain uses TRBV7-8 and TRBJ2-5; 9 positions agree with TRBD1. The germline V gene encodes CDR1 SGHVS and CDR2 FQNEAQ. The CDR3 is 16 residues long. Trimming removed 4 bases from V and 1 base from J; junction bases left unmatched: 7. The CDR3 loop reads CASSSWGQGFQETQYF. CDR3 DNA: TGTGCCAGCAGCTCGTGGGGACAGGGATTCCAAGAGACCCAGTACTTC.

This clone showed up just once. V usage is TRBV7-3 and J usage is TRBJ2-7; 7 bases align to TRBD2. The CDR3 has 15 residues. The V segment lost 2 bases and the J segment 6 bases; nucleotides outside the gene matches: 10. Germline V lookup: CDR1 SGHTA, CDR2 FQGTGA. CDR3 bases: TGTGCCAGCAGCTTAGTCCCCGCAGGGAGGGGCGAGCAGTACTTC. This gives the protein CASSLVPAGRGEQYF.

The V and J genes are TRBV28 and TRBJ2-1; 11 positions agree with TRBD2. Germline CDR1 reads MDHEN; CDR2 reads SYDVKM. The CDR3 is 15 residues long. The V gene end was trimmed by 6 bases and the J gene end by 1 base; junction bases not matched to a gene: 2. CDR3 protein: CASRTSGSSYNEQFF. Here the CDR3 DNA reads TGTGCCAGCAGAACTAGCGGGAGTTCCTACAATGAGCAGTTCTTC.

V gene TRBV24-1 combines with J gene TRBJ2-2; D might be TRBD1 (6 bases). Germline V lookup: CDR1 KGHDR, CDR2 SFDVKD. CDR3 length: 15 residues. V was cut by 4 bases and J by 1 base, with 9 bases left in between. The CDR3 DNA is TGTGCCACCAGTGAGGGACACCTGAACACCGGGGAGCTGTTTTTT. As protein: CATSEGHLNTGELFF.

The V call is TRBV23-1, the J call TRBJ2-4; possibly TRBD2 for D (5 bases). TRBV23-1 is an ORF, and what it does is uncertain. The length of the CDR3 is 22 residues. Trimming took 7 bases from V and 0 from J, leaving 34 bases between them. Written as DNA, the CDR3 is TGCGCCAGCACCTTAAACAGTCAATTCCGTTTGAGGGAGTCCCTAGCCAAAAACATTCAGTACTTC. It codes for CASTLNSQFRLRESLAKNIQYF.

The rearrangement links TRBV7-9 to TRBJ1-2; 7 bases align to TRBD1. Germline V gives CDR1 SEHNR, CDR2 FQNEAQ (reference sequence). The length of the CDR3 is 14 residues. V was pared by 3 bases and J by 2 bases, with 3 bases of the junction left unmatched. Here the CDR3 reads CASSLGTANYGYTF. The CDR3 DNA reads as TGTGCCAGCAGCTTGGGGACAGCGAACTATGGCTACACCTTC.

This clone was detected a few times. This sequence joins TRBV30 and TRBJ2-7, with 14 bases lining up with TRBD2. Germline CDR1 and CDR2: GTSNPN and SVGIG (reference sequence). V lost 3 bases to trimming and J lost 7 bases; unmatched junction nucleotides: 5. This CDR3 comprises 14 residues. CDR3 region: CAWRPGLAGDEQYF. DNA for the CDR3: TGTGCCTGGAGACCGGGACTAGCGGGAGATGAGCAGTACTTC.

The rearrangement uses TRBV28 and TRBJ2-1; 16 nucleotides match TRBD2. Trimming at V came to 7 bases and at J to 0 bases, leaving 6 bases not matched to a gene. Per the germline V gene, CDR1 is MDHEN and CDR2 is SYDVKM. The CDR3 length is 18 residues. CDR3 bases: TGTGCCAGCAAACCGGGACTAGCGGGGGGGAGCTCCTACAATGAGCAGTTCTTC. Its translation: CASKPGLAGGSSYNEQFF. The complete variable domain, with remaining parts taken from reference TRBV28 and TRBJ2-1, reads DVKVTQSSRYLVKRTGEKVFLECVQDMDHENMFWYRQDPGLGLRLIYFSYDVKMKEKGDIPEGYSVSREKKERFSLILESASTNQTSMYLCASKPGLAGGSSYNEQFFGPGTRLTVL.

CDR3 region: CASSLETRYGSEQYF. The CDR3 DNA sequence: TGTGCCAGCAGCTTGGAGACTAGGTACGGCAGCGAGCAGTACTTC. The V and J genes are TRBV5-6 and TRBJ2-7; D possibly corresponds to TRBD2 (6 bases). Germline V gene lookup returns CDR1 SGHDT and CDR2 YYEEEE. Deletions cut 0 bases from V and 6 bases from J, with 16 bases between. The CDR3 length is 15 residues.

V and J are TRBV28 and TRBJ2-1; D possibly corresponds to TRBD1 (5 bases). The CDR3 is 14 residues long. The ends were cut back, 8 bases at V and 4 bases at J, with 15 bases in the middle. Germline V gene lookup returns CDR1 MDHEN and CDR2 SYDVKM. Here the CDR3 DNA reads TGTGCCAGCTCCCCAGGGTTGGAATACAATGAGCAGTTCTTC. Translating gives CASSPGLEYNEQFF.

This rearrangement joins TRBV11-3 to TRBJ2-1; TRBD2 agrees at 9 bases. V lost 5 bases to trimming and J lost 8 bases; unmatched junction nucleotides: 10. Germline CDR1 is SGHNT and CDR2 is YENEEA. CDR3 size: 15 residues. The CDR3 DNA follows: TGTGCCAGCAGCCCACTAGCGGGTAAAACCCATGAGCAGTTCTTC. Translation: CASSPLAGKTHEQFF.

The J gene is TRBJ2-1, the V gene TRBV11-2; TRBD2 matches at 11 bases. Germline assignment: CDR1 SGHAT and CDR2 FQNNGV. The CDR3 sequence is 15 residues long. Trimming took 4 bases from V and 7 from J; bases not matched to a gene: 6. DNA of the CDR3: TGTGCCAGCAGCTCGGGACTAGCGGTCCTAAATGAGCAGTTCTTC. Its translation is CASSSGLAVLNEQFF.

This clone has a handful of counts. This chain uses TRBV28 with TRBJ2-1; 9 bases line up with TRBD2. Trimming removed 5 bases from V and 7 bases from J; junction bases left unmatched: 12. CDR3 length: 16 residues. Germline V gene data show CDR1 as MDHEN and CDR2 as SYDVKM. This CDR3 is CASSPPGGRAWNEQFF. The CDR3 nucleotides read TGTGCCAGCAGTCCCCCTGGCGGGAGGGCATGGAATGAGCAGTTCTTC.

The V call is TRBV4-2, the J call TRBJ2-3; 7 bases are shared with TRBD2. The germline V gene encodes CDR1 LGHNA and CDR2 YNFKEQ. V trimming: 0 bases; J trimming: 1 base; junction bases outside the gene matches: 4. This CDR3 is built from 16 residues. This CDR3 is CASSQEALAGTDTQYF. CDR3 in DNA: TGTGCCAGCAGCCAAGAAGCCCTAGCGGGCACAGATACGCAGTATTTT.

The chain uses TRBV5-1 and TRBJ1-2; 7 nucleotides line up with TRBD1. J was trimmed by 4 bases and V by 2 bases; bases with no gene match: 11. The CDR3 sequence is 16 residues long. Germline V CDR1 and CDR2: SGHRS, YFSETQ. CDR3 residues: CASSFGPGGATYGYTF. The CDR3 coding sequence is TGCGCCAGCAGCTTTGGGCCAGGGGGAGCGACCTATGGCTACACCTTC.

This chain uses TRBV19 with TRBJ1-2; possibly TRBD1 for D (5 bases). CDR1 LNHDA and CDR2 SQIVND come from the germline V gene (reference sequence). Trimming removed 9 bases from V and 3 bases from J, with 14 bases in between. CDR3 size: 13 residues. In DNA form, the CDR3 reads TGTGCCAGCCAGATCGGGACTCACTATGGCTACACCTTC. This translates into CASQIGTHYGYTF.

The gene calls are TRBV5-5 and TRBJ2-7; unclear D gene. V was clipped by 0 bases and J by 0 bases, with 7 bases between them. Germline V gene lookup returns CDR1 SGHKS and CDR2 YYEKEE (reference sequence). CDR3 length: 14 residues. The CDR3 loop reads CASSLVPNSYEQYF. The CDR3 coding sequence is TGTGCCAGCAGCTTGGTCCCTAACTCCTACGAGCAGTACTTC.

J is TRBJ2-7 and V is TRBV2; D uncertain. The germline gives CDR1 SNHLY, CDR2 FYNNEI. Trimming cost V 6 bases and J 4 bases, with 10 bases left between them. The CDR3 extends over 12 amino acids. The CDR3, as DNA: TGTGCCAGCAGGGTCAGGCTATACGAGCAGTACTTC. Its translation is CASRVRLYEQYF.

The gene calls are TRBV10-3 and TRBJ2-3; maybe TRBD2 (6 bases). V was pared by 6 bases and J by 0 bases, with 13 bases between. This CDR3 is built from 15 residues. From germline, CDR1 is ENHRY and CDR2 SYGVKD. CDR3 coding DNA: TGTGCCATCAGCCAGGGACTTCATAGCACAGATACGCAGTATTTT. Its protein is CAISQGLHSTDTQYF.

The J gene is TRBJ1-1, the V gene TRBV5-1; a possible D gene is TRBD1 (5 bases). The CDR3 runs 14 residues. The germline V gene has CDR1 SGHRS and CDR2 YFSETQ. V was pared by 3 bases and J by 3 bases, with 12 bases between. DNA for the CDR3: TGCGCCAGCAGCTATCAGGGTTTGGACACTGAAGCTTTCTTT. It codes for CASSYQGLDTEAFF.

The V gene is TRBV5-6, the J gene TRBJ2-1; a weak D match, TRBD1 (5 bases). Germline CDR1 reads SGHDT; CDR2 reads YYEEEE. CDR3 length equals 13 residues. Trimming pared 5 bases from V and 8 bases from J, leaving 14 bases between. The DNA for the CDR3 is TGTGCCAGCAGTTTTCAGGGTAGCTATGAGCAGTTCTTC. This translates into CASSFQGSYEQFF.

This chain connects TRBV13 to TRBJ1-3, with D maybe TRBD1 (6 bases). V lost 0 bases to trimming and J lost 3 bases, with 15 bases between them. The CDR3 length is 17 residues. From germline, CDR1 is PRHDT and CDR2 FYEKMQ (reference sequence). This chain's CDR3 is CASSLGVGARIGNTIYF. CDR3 sequence (DNA): TGTGCCAGCAGCTTAGGCGTGGGGGCTCGCATTGGAAACACCATATATTTT.

Written as DNA, the CDR3 is TGCGCCAGCAGCTTTGGGGAGGGGAGGGCCGACGAGCAGTACTTC. Encoded protein: CASSFGEGRADEQYF. The J gene is TRBJ2-7, the V gene TRBV5-1; 7 bases map to TRBD2. Germline lookup yields CDR1 SGHRS and CDR2 YFSETQ. There are 15 residues in the CDR3. The ends lost 2 bases at V and 5 bases at J; junction bases unmatched: 10.

This chain connects TRBV27 to TRBJ2-5; D gene unclear. CDR3 length equals 12 residues. Germline V gene lookup returns CDR1 MNHEY and CDR2 SMNVEV (reference sequence). V was trimmed by 3 bases and J by 5 bases, leaving 7 bases between them. In DNA form, the CDR3 reads TGTGCCAGCAGTTTTTACGGGGAGACCCAGTACTTC. Protein: CASSFYGETQYF.